This T cell receptor (beta chain) was obtained from a study of blood T cell repertoires in COVID-19. Study overall: Nucleic acid was either cDNA or gDNA, and it came from T cells, B-cell-depleted T cells, or PBMCs.

TCRdb's copy holds only in-frame clones and misses some; the assay was immunoSEQ multiplex PCR. Of hundreds of thousands of clones detected, about 88% appear once; the ten largest clones hold around 1.6%. Recovered status applied to Cohort 3 donors who had two consecutive negative PCRs. It also applied to those with clearance or with symptom resolution. V dropped 5 bases and J dropped 5; count of bases not matched to a gene: 14. Germline-derived CDR1 and CDR2 are SGHAT and FQNNGV. The CDR3 has 17 residues. The sequenced material came from PBMCs or T cells enriched from blood (not recorded which). This chain connects TRBV11-2 to TRBJ2-1, with TRBD2 matching over 8 bases. This receptor was identified in a woman in her forties or fifties who had recovered from COVID-19. In nucleotides, the CDR3 is TGTGCCAGCAGCCCACGGGCGGGGACTAGACGAAACAATGAGCAGTTCTTC. It is translated as CASSPRAGTRRNNEQFF.